The 25 T cell receptor beta chains below all came from one sample that was sequenced in a study of T-cell reconstitution after alpha-beta-depleted transplantation in children. As it was prepared, the TCRbeta library received unique molecular identifiers. TCRdb called the PCR reads again in MiXCR, with one record for every CDR3 protein. The sample carries about 160,000 distinct CDR3 sequences, around 10% recorded once. Specimen: PBMCs, collected before TCRalphabeta/CD19-depleted stem cell transplant. Receptors were obtained from a boy aged 2 to 9 with acute myeloid leukemia, due to receive a stem cell transplant.

This clonotype was found many times. The chain carries TRBV27 and TRBJ1-5; TRBD1 matches at 7 bases. V shed 3 bases and J 3 bases; nucleotides not matched to a gene: 2. Germline V CDR1 and CDR2: MNHEY, SMNVEV (reference sequence). This CDR3 is built from 14 residues. The DNA of the CDR3 is TGTGCCAGCAGTTTGGACAGGTACAATCAGCCCCAGCATTTT. Translation: CASSLDRYNQPQHF.

This clonotype was counted ten times or more. This chain joins TRBV4-1 and TRBJ1-5; D is perhaps TRBD1 (5 bases). The CDR3 totals 16 residues. V was shortened by 0 bases and J by 6 bases, with 15 bases between the two germline ends. The germline CDR1 and CDR2 sequences are MGHRA and YSYEKL. CDR3 bases: TGCGCCAGCAGCCAAGAGCCGGGGGGAATCTCTCAGCCCCAGCATTTT. Protein: CASSQEPGGISQPQHF.

This clonotype has at least ten counts. The V and J genes are TRBV12-3 or TRBV12-4 and TRBJ1-5; 7 bases match TRBD1. The ends lost 7 bases at V and 5 bases at J; junction bases unmatched: 5. The CDR3 has 13 amino acids. The CDR3 DNA follows: TGTGCCAGCAACGGGCAGGGGGATCAGCCCCAGCATTTT. Protein sequence: CASNGQGDQPQHF.

At least ten counts were recorded for this clonotype. CDR3 loop: CATSRDMDILEQYF. The CDR3 coding sequence is TGTGCCACCAGCAGAGATATGGACATCCTCGAGCAGTACTTC. The V call is TRBV15, the J call TRBJ2-7, with a possible D match to TRBD1 (5 bases). CDR1 is LNHNV and CDR2 is YYDKDF in the germline V gene (reference sequence). Deletions cut 0 bases from V and 6 bases from J, with 12 bases between. The CDR3 spans 14 residues.

V usage is TRBV20-1 and J usage is TRBJ1-1; D remains unclear. Trimming took 3 bases from V and 11 from J, leaving 16 bases between them. Germline values: CDR1 DFQATT, CDR2 SNEGSKA (reference sequence). The CDR3 covers 12 residues. The CDR3 region is CSASDNSFGAFF. CDR3 sequence (DNA): TGCAGTGCTAGCGATAACTCGTTCGGGGCTTTCTTT.

There are many counts of this clonotype. The chain joins TRBV5-1 to TRBJ2-1; D may be TRBD2 (5 bases). From germline, CDR1 is SGHRS and CDR2 YFSETQ. V lost 4 bases and J lost 0, with 11 bases in between. The CDR3 loop spans 15 amino acids. The CDR3 nucleotides are TGCGCCAGCAGCCCTGACGGGAACTCCTACAATGAGCAGTTCTTC. Translating gives CASSPDGNSYNEQFF.

This clonotype was counted ten times or more. The rearrangement joins TRBV28 to TRBJ2-7, with TRBD2 matching 13 bases. Germline-derived CDR1 and CDR2 are MDHEN and SYDVKM. Trimming cost V 5 bases and J 3 bases; bases outside gene matches: 7. The CDR3 spans 16 residues. CDR3 sequence (DNA): TGTGCCAGCAGTGTTCCGGGACTAGCGGGAATCTACGAGCAGTACTTC. It yields the protein CASSVPGLAGIYEQYF.

The V call is TRBV3-1, the J call TRBJ2-1, with 7 bases identical to TRBD2. J was trimmed by 10 bases and V by 10 bases; bases with no gene match: 22. Germline CDR1 reads LGHDT; CDR2 reads YNNKEL (reference sequence). The CDR3 spans 16 residues. The CDR3 region is CATTLSTRGGEGEQFF. The CDR3 nucleotides are TGTGCCACCACCTTAAGCACTAGGGGCGGGGAGGGCGAGCAGTTCTTC.

About this clonotype itself: With a much larger clone just one base away, this may be a read error. The chain links TRBV3-1 to TRBJ2-3; 8 positions match TRBD2. CDR3 length: 17 amino acids. Germline loops: CDR1 LGHDT, CDR2 YNNKEL (reference sequence). CDR3 nucleotide sequence: TGTGCCACCAGCCAAGAAGTGTTGCGGGGGGCAACAGATACGCAGTATTTT. Translation: CATSQEVLRGATDTQYF.

This clonotype was counted only a few times. The chain carries TRBV5-1 and TRBJ1-2, with a possible D match to TRBD1 (5 bases). V was pared by 7 bases and J by 6 bases, with 19 bases between. CDR1 and CDR2 from the germline V gene are SGHRS and YFSETQ. This CDR3 has 14 residues. CDR3 sequence reads: CASRTTAKEDGYTF. In nucleotides, the CDR3 is TGCGCCAGCCGAACGACAGCTAAAGAAGATGGCTACACCTTC.

This clonotype has a count of ten or more. Here the CDR3 DNA reads TGTGCCAGCAGCTTAAATCCCCTAGCGGGCGTCAATGAGCAGTTCTTC. Residues: CASSLNPLAGVNEQFF. This rearrangement joins TRBV11-2 to TRBJ2-1; 8 bases are a match to TRBD2. V was clipped by 2 bases and J by 6 bases; unmatched bases: 9. The CDR3 length is 16 residues. Looked up from germline, CDR1 is SGHAT and CDR2 is FQNNGV.

Ten or more counts support this clonotype. This chain links TRBV20-1 with TRBJ1-4; no reliable D call. There are 13 residues in the CDR3. With 0 bases removed from V and 2 bases from J, the gap between germline ends came to 4 bases. The germline gives CDR1 DFQATT, CDR2 SNEGSKA (reference sequence). The CDR3 region is CSARDTTNEKLFF. The CDR3 region has the DNA TGCAGTGCTAGAGATACGACTAATGAAAAACTGTTTTTT.

This clonotype was detected ten times or more. This chain uses TRBV5-4 with TRBJ2-2; TRBD2 aligns across 8 bases. J lost 4 bases, V lost 4 bases, and 9 bases had no gene match. CDR1 is SGHNT and CDR2 is YYREEE in the germline V gene (reference sequence). CDR3 length: 16 amino acids. The CDR3 reads CASSPGGPLGTGELFF. CDR3 sequence (DNA): TGTGCCAGCAGCCCGGGGGGGCCTTTGGGCACCGGGGAGCTGTTTTTT. Supplemented by reference TRBV5-4 and TRBJ2-2, the full variable domain reads ETGVTQSPTHLIKTRGQQVTLRCSSQSGHNTVSWYQQALGQGPQFIFQYYREEENGRGNFPPRFSGLQFPNYSSELNVNALELDDSALYLCASSPGGPLGTGELFFGEGSRLTVL.

There are many counts of this clonotype. The chain has TRBV15 and TRBJ1-5; D is ambiguous. The V gene lost 1 base and the J gene lost 5 bases, with 15 bases spanning the gap. This CDR3 spans 16 amino acids. Germline-derived CDR1 and CDR2 are LNHNV and YYDKDF (reference sequence). CDR3 loop: CATSRVPGLDYQPQHF. DNA for the CDR3: TGTGCCACCAGCAGAGTCCCGGGTCTGGATTATCAGCCCCAGCATTTT. Full variable domain (outside the CDR3, taken from reference TRBV15 and TRBJ1-5): DAMVIQNPRYQVTQFGKPVTLSCSQTLNHNVMYWYQQKSSQAPKLLFHYYDKDFNNEADTPDNFQSRRPNTSFCFLDIRSPGLGDTAMYLCATSRVPGLDYQPQHFGDGTRLSIL.

This clonotype was recorded many times. The chain uses TRBV4-1 and TRBJ1-4; 7 bases are a match to TRBD1. With 0 bases clipped from V and 3 bases from J, the junction kept 7 bases outside the gene matches. Germline CDR1 reads MGHRA; CDR2 reads YSYEKL. The CDR3 has 17 amino acids. The CDR3 reads CASSQEGTDRANEKLFF. The CDR3 DNA reads as TGCGCCAGCAGCCAAGAGGGGACAGACAGGGCTAATGAAAAACTGTTTTTT.

There are many counts of this clonotype. V and J are TRBV28 and TRBJ2-1; 10 bases map to TRBD2. This CDR3 comprises 21 residues. V dropped 2 bases and J dropped 0; count of bases not matched to a gene: 16. Germline V gives CDR1 MDHEN, CDR2 SYDVKM. This CDR3 reads CASSLSGPTPGLAFSYNEQFF. In nucleotides, the CDR3 is TGTGCCAGCAGTTTAAGTGGTCCGACTCCGGGACTAGCGTTCTCCTACAATGAGCAGTTCTTC.

Ten or more counts support this clonotype. This chain uses TRBV29-1 with TRBJ1-1, with D unresolved. Trimming shortened V by 3 bases and J by 8 bases, and 13 bases separated the two germline ends. The germline CDR1 and CDR2 sequences are SQVTM and ANQGSEA. The CDR3 consists of 12 residues. This CDR3 is CSVDSPLGEAFF. In DNA form, the CDR3 reads TGCAGCGTTGATTCCCCTTTGGGCGAAGCTTTCTTT.

This clonotype was picked up many times. The V call is TRBV5-1, the J call TRBJ2-5; 10 nucleotides match TRBD1. The V gene's germline CDR1 is SGHRS and CDR2 YFSETQ. This CDR3 contains 16 residues. V lost 0 bases to trimming and J lost 1 base; unmatched junction nucleotides: 3. The CDR3 region is CASSLAWTGGQETQYF. CDR3 sequence (DNA): TGCGCCAGCAGCTTGGCCTGGACAGGGGGCCAAGAGACCCAGTACTTC.

This clonotype was counted only a few times. J is TRBJ2-7 and V is TRBV2; TRBD2 agrees at 7 bases. Per germline, CDR1 SNHLY and CDR2 FYNNEI. V gave up 0 bases and J gave up 3 bases; unmatched junction bases: 5. This CDR3 has 15 amino acids. CDR3 sequence: CASSEASGPLYEQYF. DNA for the CDR3: TGTGCCAGCAGTGAAGCTAGCGGGCCACTCTACGAGCAGTACTTC.

In this sample, this clonotype turned up many times. In DNA form, the CDR3 reads TGCGCCAGCAGCTTGGCCCCACAGGGCGGGCCAGATACGCAGTATTTT. Protein: CASSLAPQGGPDTQYF. The chain recombines TRBV5-1 with TRBJ2-3, with TRBD1 as a possible D gene (6 bases). Germline CDR1 and CDR2: SGHRS and YFSETQ. The CDR3 has 16 amino acids. Trimming took off 0 bases at V and 4 bases at J, with 15 bases between the two ends.

This clonotype was detected many times. The rearrangement uses TRBV7-8 and TRBJ2-7, with a possible D match to TRBD2 (6 bases). The CDR3 is made up of 13 amino acids. Looked up from germline, CDR1 is SGHVS and CDR2 is FQNEAQ. The germline V and J ends were trimmed by 5 bases and 3 bases, with 11 bases remaining between them. Here the CDR3 DNA reads TGTGCCAGCAGCCGGTCCGGGAGCTACGAGCAGTACGTC. Translation: CASSRSGSYEQYV.

This chain joins TRBV6-2 or TRBV6-3 and TRBJ2-5; D is possibly TRBD1 or TRBD2 (5 bases each). Per germline, CDR1 MNHEY and CDR2 SVGEGT. Trimming removed 7 bases at V and 2 bases at J, with 14 bases between. This CDR3 comprises 14 residues. This chain's CDR3 is CASIIGTGQETQYF. The CDR3 bases are TGTGCCAGCATCATCGGGACGGGGCAAGAGACCCAGTACTTC.

This clonotype was counted ten times or more. V usage is TRBV9 and J usage is TRBJ2-2; a possible D gene is TRBD1 (6 bases). The CDR3 sequence is 16 residues long. Germline CDR1 SGDLS, CDR2 YYNGEE. V shed 4 bases and J shed 0 bases, with 13 bases lying between them. CDR3 DNA sequence: TGTGCCAGCAGCCGAGACAGGTACCCGAACACCGGGGAGCTGTTTTTT. Its protein is CASSRDRYPNTGELFF.

This clonotype was recorded many times. The chain is built from TRBV11-2 and TRBJ2-1, with 7 bases fitting TRBD1. The CDR3 spans 16 residues. J lost 3 bases, V lost 5 bases, and 10 bases had no gene match. CDR1 SGHAT and CDR2 FQNNGV come from the germline V gene. The CDR3 bases are TGTGCCAGCAGCCTCCTAGACAGGGAATTCTACAATGAGCAGTTCTTC. As protein: CASSLLDREFYNEQFF.

This clonotype was counted ten times or more. The genes are TRBV10-2 and TRBJ2-3; D remains unclear. V was trimmed by 8 bases and J by 3 bases, leaving 15 bases between them. CDR1 is WSHSY and CDR2 is SAAADI in the germline V gene. The CDR3 has 14 residues. In nucleotides, the CDR3 is TGCGCCAGCGGGTTATCGGCGGTGACAGATACGCAGTATTTT. This encodes CASGLSAVTDTQYF.